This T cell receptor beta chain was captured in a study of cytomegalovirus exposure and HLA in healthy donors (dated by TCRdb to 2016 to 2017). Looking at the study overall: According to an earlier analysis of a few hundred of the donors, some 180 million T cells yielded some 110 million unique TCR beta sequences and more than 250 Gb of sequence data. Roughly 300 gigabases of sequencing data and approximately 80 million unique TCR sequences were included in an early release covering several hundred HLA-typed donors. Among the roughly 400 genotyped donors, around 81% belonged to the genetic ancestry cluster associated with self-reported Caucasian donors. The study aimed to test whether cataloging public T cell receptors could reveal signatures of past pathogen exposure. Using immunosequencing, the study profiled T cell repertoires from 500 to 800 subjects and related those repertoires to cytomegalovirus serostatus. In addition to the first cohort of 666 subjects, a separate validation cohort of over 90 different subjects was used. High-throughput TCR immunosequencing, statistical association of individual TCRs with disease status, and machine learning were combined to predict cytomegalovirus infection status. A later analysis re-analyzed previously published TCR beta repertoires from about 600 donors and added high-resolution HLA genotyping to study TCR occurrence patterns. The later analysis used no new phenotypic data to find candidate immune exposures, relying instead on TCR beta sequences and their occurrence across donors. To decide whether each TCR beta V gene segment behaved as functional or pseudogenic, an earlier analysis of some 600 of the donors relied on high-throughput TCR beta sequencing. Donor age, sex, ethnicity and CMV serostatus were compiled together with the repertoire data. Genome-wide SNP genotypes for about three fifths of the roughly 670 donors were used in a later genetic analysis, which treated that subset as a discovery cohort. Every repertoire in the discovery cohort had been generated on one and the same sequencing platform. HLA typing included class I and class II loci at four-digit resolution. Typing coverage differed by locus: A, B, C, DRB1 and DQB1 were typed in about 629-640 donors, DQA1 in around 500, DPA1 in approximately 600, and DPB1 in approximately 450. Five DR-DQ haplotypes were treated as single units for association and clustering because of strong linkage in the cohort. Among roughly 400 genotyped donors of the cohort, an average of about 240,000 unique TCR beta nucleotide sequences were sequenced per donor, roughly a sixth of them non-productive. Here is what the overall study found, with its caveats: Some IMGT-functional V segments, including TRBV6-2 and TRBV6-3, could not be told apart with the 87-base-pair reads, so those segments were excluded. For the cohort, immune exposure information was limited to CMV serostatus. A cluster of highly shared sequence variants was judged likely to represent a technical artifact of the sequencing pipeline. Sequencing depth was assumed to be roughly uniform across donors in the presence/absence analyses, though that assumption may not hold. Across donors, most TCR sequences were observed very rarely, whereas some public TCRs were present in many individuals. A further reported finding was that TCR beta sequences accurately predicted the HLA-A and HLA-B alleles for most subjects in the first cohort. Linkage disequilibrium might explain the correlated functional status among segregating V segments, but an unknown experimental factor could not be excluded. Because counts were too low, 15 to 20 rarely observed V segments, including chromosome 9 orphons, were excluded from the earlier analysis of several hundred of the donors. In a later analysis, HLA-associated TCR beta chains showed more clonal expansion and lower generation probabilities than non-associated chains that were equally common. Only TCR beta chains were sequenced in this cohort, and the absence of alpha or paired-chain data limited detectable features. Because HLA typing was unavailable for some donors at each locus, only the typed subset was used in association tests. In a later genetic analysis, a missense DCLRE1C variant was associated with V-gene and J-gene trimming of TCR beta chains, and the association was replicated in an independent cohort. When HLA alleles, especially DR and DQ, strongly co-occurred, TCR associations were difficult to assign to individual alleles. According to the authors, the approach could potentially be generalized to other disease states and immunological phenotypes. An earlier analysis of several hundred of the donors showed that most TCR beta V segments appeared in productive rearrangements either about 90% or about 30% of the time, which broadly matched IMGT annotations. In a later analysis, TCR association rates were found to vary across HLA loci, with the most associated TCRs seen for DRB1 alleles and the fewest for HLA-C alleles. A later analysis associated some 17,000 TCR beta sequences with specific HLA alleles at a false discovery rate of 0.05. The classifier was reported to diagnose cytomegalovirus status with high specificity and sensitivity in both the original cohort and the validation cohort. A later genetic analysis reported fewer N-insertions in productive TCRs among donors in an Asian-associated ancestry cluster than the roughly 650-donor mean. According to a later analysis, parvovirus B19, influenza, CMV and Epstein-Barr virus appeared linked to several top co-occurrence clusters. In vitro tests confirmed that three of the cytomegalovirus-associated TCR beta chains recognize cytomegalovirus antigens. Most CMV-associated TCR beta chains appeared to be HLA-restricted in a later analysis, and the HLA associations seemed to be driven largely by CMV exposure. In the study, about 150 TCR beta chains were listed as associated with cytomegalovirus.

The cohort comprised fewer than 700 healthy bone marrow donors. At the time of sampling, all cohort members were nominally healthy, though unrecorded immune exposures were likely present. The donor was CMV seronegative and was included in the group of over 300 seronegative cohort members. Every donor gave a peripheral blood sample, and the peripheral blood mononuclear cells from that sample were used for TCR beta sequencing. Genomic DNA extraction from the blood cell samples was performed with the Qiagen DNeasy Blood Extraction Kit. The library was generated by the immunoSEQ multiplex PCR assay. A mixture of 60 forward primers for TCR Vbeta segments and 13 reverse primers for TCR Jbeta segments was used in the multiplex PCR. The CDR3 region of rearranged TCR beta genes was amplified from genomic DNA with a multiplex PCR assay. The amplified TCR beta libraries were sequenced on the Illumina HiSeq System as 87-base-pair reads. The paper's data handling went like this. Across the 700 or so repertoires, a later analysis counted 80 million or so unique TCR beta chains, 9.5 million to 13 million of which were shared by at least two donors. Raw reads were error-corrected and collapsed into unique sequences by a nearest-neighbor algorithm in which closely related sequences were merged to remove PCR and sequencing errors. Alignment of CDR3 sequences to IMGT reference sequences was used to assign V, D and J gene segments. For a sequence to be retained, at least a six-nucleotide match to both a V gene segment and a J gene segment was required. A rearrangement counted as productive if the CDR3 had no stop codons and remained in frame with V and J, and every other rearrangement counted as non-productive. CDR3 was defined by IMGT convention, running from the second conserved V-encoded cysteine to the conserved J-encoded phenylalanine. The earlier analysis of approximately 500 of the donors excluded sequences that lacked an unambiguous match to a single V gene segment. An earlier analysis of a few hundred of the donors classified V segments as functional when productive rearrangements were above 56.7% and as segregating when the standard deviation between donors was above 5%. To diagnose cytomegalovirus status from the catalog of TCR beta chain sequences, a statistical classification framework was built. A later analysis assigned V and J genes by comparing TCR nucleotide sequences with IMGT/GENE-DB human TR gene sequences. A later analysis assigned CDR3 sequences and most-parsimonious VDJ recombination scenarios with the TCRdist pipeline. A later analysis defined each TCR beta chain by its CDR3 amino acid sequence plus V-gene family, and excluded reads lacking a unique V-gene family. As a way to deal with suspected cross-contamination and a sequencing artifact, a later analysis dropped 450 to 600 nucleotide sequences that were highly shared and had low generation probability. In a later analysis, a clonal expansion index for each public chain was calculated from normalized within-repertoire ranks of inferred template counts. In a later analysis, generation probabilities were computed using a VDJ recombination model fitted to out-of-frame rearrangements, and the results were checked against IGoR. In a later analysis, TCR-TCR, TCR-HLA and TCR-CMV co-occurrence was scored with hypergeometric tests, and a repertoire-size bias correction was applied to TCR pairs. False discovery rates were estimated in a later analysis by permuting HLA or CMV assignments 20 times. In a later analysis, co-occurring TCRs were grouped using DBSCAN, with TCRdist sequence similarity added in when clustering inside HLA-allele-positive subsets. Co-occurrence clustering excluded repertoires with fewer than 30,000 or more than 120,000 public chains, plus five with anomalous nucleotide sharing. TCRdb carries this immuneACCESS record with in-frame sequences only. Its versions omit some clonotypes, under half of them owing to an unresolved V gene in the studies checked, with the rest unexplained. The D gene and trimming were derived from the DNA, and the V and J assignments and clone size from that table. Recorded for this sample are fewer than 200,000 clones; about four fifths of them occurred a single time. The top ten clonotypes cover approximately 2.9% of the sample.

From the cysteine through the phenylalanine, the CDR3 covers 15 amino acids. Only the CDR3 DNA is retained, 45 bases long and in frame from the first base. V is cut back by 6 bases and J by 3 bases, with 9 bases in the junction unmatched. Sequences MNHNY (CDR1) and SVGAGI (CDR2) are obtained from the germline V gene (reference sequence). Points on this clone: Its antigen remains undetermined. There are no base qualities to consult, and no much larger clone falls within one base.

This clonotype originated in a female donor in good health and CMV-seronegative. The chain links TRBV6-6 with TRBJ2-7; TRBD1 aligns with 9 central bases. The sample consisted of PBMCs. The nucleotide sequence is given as TGTGCCAGCAGCGGACAGGGGCTATACTACTACGAGCAGTACTTC. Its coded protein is CASSGQGLYYYEQYF.